The rows below give T cell receptor beta chains drawn from one sample of a study of technical replicates of blood from several donors. Assay used: immunoSEQ multiplex PCR; TCRdb lists only in-frame clones, some missing. The table lists around 71,000 clones, 80% to 95% of them singletons, with approximately 0.4% in the top ten. The sample was T cells isolated from PBMCs. Source of these receptors: a human donor in good health. The CDR3 runs from the conserved cysteine through the conserved F or W. The D gene is left open where the match is weak.

V gene,J gene,D gene,CDR3 DNA,CDR3 protein
TRBV7-2,TRBJ2-3,TRBD1,TGTGCCAGCAGCCGGGACAGAACCACAGATACGCAGTATTTT,CASSRDRTTDTQYF
TRBV6-5,TRBJ2-7,TRBD2,TGTGCCAGCAACCCAGCGGGGAGCTCCTACGAGCAGTACTTC,CASNPAGSSYEQYF
TRBV11-3,TRBJ2-5,TRBD2,TGTGCCAGCACCCAGACTAGCGGACAAGAGACCCAGTACTTC,CASTQTSGQETQYF
TRBV7-9,TRBJ2-1,TRBD2,TGTGCCAGCAGCCATAGCGGGGAGCAGTTCTTC,CASSHSGEQFF
TRBV28,TRBJ1-2,NA,TGTGCCAGCAGCTGGGTGGCGGTCCCAGTCTATGGCTACACCTTC,CASSWVAVPVYGYTF
TRBV4-1,TRBJ2-6,TRBD1,TGCGCCAGCAGCGCCCGACAGGGCCTTCTCTCTGGGGCCAACGTCCTGACTTTC,CASSARQGLLSGANVLTF
TRBV11-2,TRBJ2-3,NA,TGTGCCAGCAGCTTAGATATATCGGGCCTCGGACTGCATTTT,CASSLDISGLGLHF
TRBV27,TRBJ2-2,TRBD2,TGTGCCAGTAGACCGGGACTAGCGGAAACCGGGGAGCTGTTTTTT,CASRPGLAETGELFF
TRBV28,TRBJ2-3,NA,TGTGCCAGCAGTTTTAACGCGGGGAACACAGATACGCAGTATTTT,CASSFNAGNTDTQYF
TRBV4-1,TRBJ2-1,TRBD2,TGCGCCAGCAGCCAAGGCCGAGCGGGAGGGCAGAATGAGCAGTTCTTC,CASSQGRAGGQNEQFF
TRBV19,TRBJ1-1,NA,TGTGCCAGTAGTATAGTTCCTCAGGGCTACAGAACTGAAGCTTTCTTT,CASSIVPQGYRTEAFF
TRBV7-9,TRBJ2-7,NA,TGTGCCAGCAGCTTTTGGGGGGAAGACTACGAGCAGTACTTC,CASSFWGEDYEQYF
TRBV6-5,TRBJ1-1,TRBD1,TGTGCCAGCAGCCCCGACAGGGGCACTGAAGCTTTCTTT,CASSPDRGTEAFF
TRBV15,TRBJ2-3,NA,TGTGCCACCAGCAGAGATCCCCAACGGTTCACAGATACGCAGTATTTT,CATSRDPQRFTDTQYF
TRBV11-3,TRBJ2-5,NA,TGTGCCAGCAGCTTACGATTAACTGTGGCGGTGAGAGAGACCCAGTACTTC,CASSLRLTVAVRETQYF
TRBV29-1,TRBJ2-5,NA,TGCAGCGTTGAGGGGGCACGCGAGAAAGAGACCCAGTACTTC,CSVEGAREKETQYF
TRBV5-1,TRBJ1-3,TRBD1,TGCGCCAGCAGCTTGGATGACAGGGCTGGAAACACCATATATTTT,CASSLDDRAGNTIYF